These 15 T cell receptor beta chains were sequenced from one sample in a study of CD8 T cells in ankylosing spondylitis. Using its own MiXCR run on the 5' RACE reads, TCRdb lists one record per CDR3 protein. The table has about 360,000 distinct CDR3 sequences, 20% to 25% seen once. Source material: blood, either unsorted or a sorted T cell fraction (not recorded which). The receptors were sampled from a male donor with ankylosing spondylitis or in good health (not recorded which).

This clonotype has a handful of counts. The chain is built from TRBV6-5 and TRBJ2-5, with D possibly being TRBD2 (6 bases). The CDR3 has 15 amino acids. V lost 3 bases and J lost 4, with 15 bases in between. Germline CDR1 is MNHEY and CDR2 is SVGAGI. In DNA form, the CDR3 reads TGTGCCAGCAGTTATACCCCGGGGGTAACAGAGACCCAGTACTTC. Protein sequence: CASSYTPGVTETQYF.

This clonotype has only a few counts. This sequence joins TRBV4-1 and TRBJ2-2; 9 nucleotides line up with TRBD2. Germline V CDR1 and CDR2: MGHRA, YSYEKL. Losses at the gene ends were 3 bases for V and 3 bases for J; bases not matched to a gene: 11. The CDR3 length is 18 residues. CDR3 residues: CASSHFLAGDVDTGELFF. In DNA form, the CDR3 reads TGCGCCAGCAGCCATTTTTTAGCGGGGGATGTCGACACCGGGGAGCTGTTTTTT.

V usage is TRBV6-2 or TRBV6-3 and J usage is TRBJ2-4, with TRBD1 as a possible D gene (6 bases). Germline V gives CDR1 MNHEY, CDR2 SVGEGT. V was trimmed by 0 bases and J by 3 bases, leaving 9 bases between them. The CDR3 is made up of 15 amino acids. The CDR3 nucleotides read TGTGCCAGCAGTTACTCGGCAGGGGTCAAAAACATTCAGTACTTC. Translation: CASSYSAGVKNIQYF.

In its sample, this clonotype was seen a few times. The rearrangement joins TRBV12-3 or TRBV12-4 to TRBJ1-1; 7 bases fit TRBD1. This CDR3 spans 14 amino acids. The V gene end was trimmed by 6 bases and the J gene end by 5 bases; junction bases not matched to a gene: 9. CDR3 nucleotide sequence: TGTGCCAGCAGCCCCCAGGGGGTGGTGACTGAAGCTTTCTTT. Encoded protein: CASSPQGVVTEAFF.

In its sample, this clonotype was seen a few times. The V and J genes are TRBV2 and TRBJ2-7; 9 positions agree with TRBD2. V shed 5 bases and J 0 bases; nucleotides not matched to a gene: 8. Per germline, CDR1 SNHLY and CDR2 FYNNEI. The CDR3 has 16 residues. DNA for the CDR3: TGTGCCAGCAGTCTACCTAGCGGGGAAAGCTCCTACGAGCAGTACTTC. Translation gives CASSLPSGESSYEQYF.

This clonotype has just a few counts. The chain joins TRBV20-1 to TRBJ2-1; TRBD1 or TRBD2 may be the D gene (6 bases each). Germline V gene lookup returns CDR1 DFQATT and CDR2 SNEGSKA (reference sequence). V lost 2 bases, J lost 6 bases, and 20 bases lay in between. The CDR3 has 16 residues. CDR3: CSARKPPGALANEQFF. The DNA of the CDR3 is TGCAGTGCTAGAAAACCACCGGGGGCCCTTGCCAATGAGCAGTTCTTC.

This clonotype has a handful of counts. The V and J genes are TRBV29-1 and TRBJ1-2; D is possibly TRBD1 (6 bases). The CDR3 is 13 residues long. V was trimmed by 4 bases and J by 4 bases, leaving 13 bases between them. Germline lookup yields CDR1 SQVTM and CDR2 ANQGSEA. The CDR3 sequence: CSVGAGDSYGYTF. The CDR3 DNA reads as TGCAGCGTTGGGGCAGGGGACTCCTATGGCTACACCTTC. The whole variable domain, remainder taken from reference TRBV29-1 and TRBJ1-2, is SAVISQKPSRDICQRGTSLTIQCQVDSQVTMMFWYRQQPGQSLTLIATANQGSEATYESGFVIDKFPISRPNLTFSTLTVSNMSPEDSSIYLCSVGAGDSYGYTFGSGTRLTVV.

This clonotype was counted between two and nine times. The chain uses TRBV11-2 and TRBJ2-5, with 7 nucleotides matching TRBD1. Trimming removed 5 bases from V and 6 bases from J; junction bases left unmatched: 3. This CDR3 has 12 amino acids. Germline CDR1 SGHAT, CDR2 FQNNGV. The CDR3 DNA is TGTGCCAGCAGCCACAGGGGACAGACCCAGTACTTC. It encodes CASSHRGQTQYF. The whole variable domain, remainder taken from reference TRBV11-2 and TRBJ2-5, is EAGVAQSPRYKIIEKRQSVAFWCNPISGHATLYWYQQILGQGPKLLIQFQNNGVVDDSQLPKDRFSAERLKGVDSTLKIQPAKLEDSAVYLCASSHRGQTQYFGPGTRLLVL.

The table lists this clonotype with a few counts. The genes are TRBV4-1 and TRBJ2-1; 7 bases agree with TRBD1. Germline assignment: CDR1 MGHRA and CDR2 YSYEKL. V shed 4 bases, J shed 5 bases, and the junction held 5 bases outside the gene matches. The CDR3 covers 14 residues. The CDR3 nucleotides read TGCGCCAGCAGCCCTGGACAGGACCACAATGAGCAGTTCTTC. Translating gives CASSPGQDHNEQFF.

The chain employs TRBV5-1 and TRBJ2-7, with TRBD2 as a possible D gene (6 bases). Germline CDR1 reads SGHRS; CDR2 reads YFSETQ. Trimming took off 7 bases at V and 5 bases at J, with 10 bases between the two ends. The CDR3 has 11 amino acids. The CDR3 loop is CASQEGNEQYF. In DNA, the CDR3 is TGCGCCAGCCAGGAGGGGAACGAGCAGTACTTC.

The chain uses TRBV7-9 and TRBJ2-3; no definite D call. Germline loops: CDR1 SEHNR, CDR2 FQNEAQ (reference sequence). The CDR3 runs 14 residues. Trimming stripped 1 base from V and 3 bases from J, with 8 bases between. CDR3 DNA: TGTGCCAGCAGCTTAGATCCCGAAACAGATACGCAGTATTTT. Amino acid sequence: CASSLDPETDTQYF.

This clonotype showed up just a few times. J is TRBJ2-3 and V is TRBV27; 9 nucleotides match TRBD1. The CDR3 is 11 amino acids. The trim removed 4 bases at V and 14 bases at J, leaving 4 bases unmatched. Germline V gene lookup returns CDR1 MNHEY and CDR2 SMNVEV (reference sequence). The CDR3 loop is CASSWDRVVYF. Written as DNA, the CDR3 is TGTGCCAGCAGTTGGGACAGGGTAGTGTATTTT.

The table lists this clonotype with a few counts. This rearrangement joins TRBV29-1 to TRBJ2-1; D not resolved. V was clipped by 8 bases and J by 0 bases, with 17 bases between them. This CDR3 spans 15 amino acids. Germline CDR1 and CDR2: SQVTM and ANQGSEA. CDR3 loop: CSYPTGLSSYNEQFF. CDR3 DNA: TGCAGCTATCCGACGGGTCTAAGCTCCTACAATGAGCAGTTCTTC.

This clonotype was observed a few times. The chain employs TRBV27 and TRBJ2-7, with 8 bases aligning to TRBD1. Germline CDR1 reads MNHEY; CDR2 reads SMNVEV (reference sequence). With 3 bases clipped from V and 6 bases from J, the junction kept 7 bases outside the gene matches. The length of the CDR3 is 14 residues. CDR3 loop: CASSLWQGAFEQYF. Written as DNA, the CDR3 is TGTGCCAGCAGTTTGTGGCAGGGGGCGTTCGAGCAGTACTTC.

This clonotype was picked up a small number of times. V usage is TRBV9 and J usage is TRBJ2-1, with a possible D match to TRBD1 (7 bases). Trimming stripped 3 bases from V and 2 bases from J, with 12 bases between. CDR3 length equals 15 residues. Germline values: CDR1 SGDLS, CDR2 YYNGEE. The CDR3 DNA reads as TGTGCCAGCAGCGGCCAGGGGGGCACCTACAATGAGCAGTTCTTC. Translated: CASSGQGGTYNEQFF.